The 29 T cell receptor beta chains below come from one sample, sequenced in a study of CD8+CD57+ T cells in acquired aplastic anemia. CDR3 and TCR beta VDJ profiling relied on genomic DNA as the template. TCRdb reprocessed the reads via MiXCR and lists one record per CDR3 protein. Of tens of thousands of distinct CDR3 sequences detected, approximately 67% appear once; the ten largest clones hold less than 25%. The sample consisted of sorted CD4+, CD8+, or CD8+CD57+ T cells (not recorded which) from PBMCs. The origin of the receptors is a human donor in good health, serving as a control.

The genes are TRBV10-3 and TRBJ2-2, with D unclear. The germline V and J ends were trimmed by 0 bases and 0 bases, with 2 bases remaining between them. The germline V gene encodes CDR1 ENHRY and CDR2 SYGVKD. The CDR3 totals 14 residues. DNA for the CDR3: TGTGCCATCAGTGAGTCAACGAACACCGGGGAGCTGTTTTTT. Encoded protein: CAISESTNTGELFF.

V gene TRBV7-9 combines with J gene TRBJ1-1; D is undetermined. CDR1 is SEHNR and CDR2 is FQNEAQ in the germline V gene (reference sequence). This CDR3 has 15 amino acids. Deletions cut 7 bases from V and 3 bases from J, with 18 bases between. CDR3 DNA: TGTGCCAGCACAGCCTACACAGCTATCGACACTGAAGCTTTCTTT. Translation: CASTAYTAIDTEAFF.

The chain has TRBV24-1 and TRBJ2-7; 8 bases fit TRBD1. The CDR3 runs 15 residues. In germline, CDR1 is KGHDR, CDR2 SFDVKD. V shed 5 bases and J 3 bases; nucleotides not matched to a gene: 8. The CDR3 nucleotides read TGTGCCACCAGTGCCTGGGGGACAGGAAACTACGAGCAGTACTTC. It translates to CATSAWGTGNYEQYF.

This clonotype is large within its sample. This chain joins TRBV4-3 and TRBJ2-1; D might be TRBD2 (6 bases). Germline CDR1 and CDR2: LGHNA and YSLEER. The CDR3 is 16 residues long. The V end was cut by 0 bases, the J end by 2 bases, with 11 bases between. CDR3 nucleotides: TGCGCCAGCAGCCAAGAATGGAGGGATGCCTACAATGAGCAGTTCTTC. Translated: CASSQEWRDAYNEQFF.

By proportion, this clonotype is medium-sized. The chain combines TRBV29-1 with TRBJ1-2, with a weak D call TRBD1 (5 bases). CDR3 length equals 13 residues. Germline loops: CDR1 SQVTM, CDR2 ANQGSEA. Trimming took off 0 bases at V and 4 bases at J, with 9 bases between the two ends. The CDR3 here is CSVEEGQGYGYTF. CDR3 DNA: TGCAGCGTTGAAGAGGGGCAGGGCTATGGCTACACCTTC. The full variable domain, its missing parts supplied by reference TRBV29-1 and TRBJ1-2, is SAVISQKPSRDICQRGTSLTIQCQVDSQVTMMFWYRQQPGQSLTLIATANQGSEATYESGFVIDKFPISRPNLTFSTLTVSNMSPEDSSIYLCSVEEGQGYGYTFGSGTRLTVV.

This chain connects TRBV7-9 to TRBJ1-6; no reliable D call. V was cut by 4 bases and J by 8 bases, with 15 bases left in between. Looked up from germline, CDR1 is SEHNR and CDR2 is FQNEAQ (reference sequence). The CDR3 has 15 residues. The DNA for the CDR3 is TGTGCCAGCAGCTCCACCAAGCATCAATATTCACCCCTCCACTTT. As protein: CASSSTKHQYSPLHF.

This chain uses TRBV9 with TRBJ1-2; D is unclear. Trimming removed 0 bases from V and 7 bases from J, with 7 bases in between. Germline CDR1 SGDLS, CDR2 YYNGEE. This CDR3 is 12 amino acids long. CDR3 protein: CASSVDSFGYTF. The CDR3 DNA is TGTGCCAGCAGCGTAGACAGCTTTGGCTACACCTTC.

V and J are TRBV19 and TRBJ2-7; TRBD1 is a possible D gene (6 bases). Trimming left V 6 bases short and J 2 bases short, with 11 bases between. CDR3 length equals 13 residues. The V gene's germline CDR1 is LNHDA and CDR2 SQIVND (reference sequence). Here the CDR3 DNA reads TGTGCCAGTAGCTTGGACAGCGCCTACGAGCAGTACTTC. Amino acids: CASSLDSAYEQYF.

The V call is TRBV2, the J call TRBJ1-2, with D hard to call. Germline CDR1 SNHLY, CDR2 FYNNEI. With 7 bases removed from V and 1 base from J, the gap between germline ends came to 7 bases. This CDR3 comprises 12 residues. CDR3 residues: CASTEDNYGYTF. The CDR3, as DNA: TGTGCCAGCACCGAGGATAACTATGGCTACACCTTC.

This clonotype was seen repeatedly, ten times or more. V usage is TRBV4-2 and J usage is TRBJ1-6, with TRBD1 identical over 7 bases. V was pared by 3 bases and J by 0 bases, with 11 bases of the junction left unmatched. CDR1 and CDR2 from the germline V gene are LGHNA and YNFKEQ. The CDR3 is made up of 19 amino acids. As DNA, the CDR3 is TGTGCCAGCAGCCACACAGGACCGACAGGGCTCTCCTATAATTCACCCCTCCACTTT. It is translated as CASSHTGPTGLSYNSPLHF.

This rearrangement joins TRBV2 to TRBJ2-7; 8 bases match TRBD1. V lost 5 bases to trimming and J lost 3 bases; unmatched junction nucleotides: 6. Germline values: CDR1 SNHLY, CDR2 FYNNEI. This CDR3 comprises 14 residues. DNA for the CDR3: TGTGCCAGCAGTACGACAGGGGTGGGCTACGAGCAGTACTTC. This translates into CASSTTGVGYEQYF.

This chain joins TRBV6-4 and TRBJ2-1, with a tentative D call TRBD2 (5 bases). The CDR3 extends over 14 amino acids. V was shortened by 6 bases and J by 10 bases, with 19 bases between the two germline ends. Germline V gene lookup returns CDR1 MRHNA and CDR2 SNTAGT. Here the CDR3 reads CASRAQIEGFEQFF. Here the CDR3 DNA reads TGTGCCAGCAGAGCTCAGATTGAGGGATTCGAGCAGTTCTTC.

This clonotype was counted at least ten times. The CDR3 nucleotides are TGCGCCAGCAGCTTTGGCGGGACCTACACAGATACGCAGTATTTT. Its protein product is CASSFGGTYTDTQYF. J is TRBJ2-3 and V is TRBV5-1; maybe TRBD2 (6 bases). Trimming cost V 2 bases and J 2 bases, with 12 bases left between them. Germline V CDR1 and CDR2: SGHRS, YFSETQ. The CDR3 is 15 residues long. The full variable domain, completed using reference TRBV5-1 and TRBJ2-3, is KAGVTQTPRYLIKTRGQQVTLSCSPISGHRSVSWYQQTPGQGLQFLFEYFSETQRNKGNFPGRFSGRQFSNSRSEMNVSTLELGDSALYLCASSFGGTYTDTQYFGPGTRLTVL.

The chain recombines TRBV10-3 with TRBJ2-1; D is unclear. The length of the CDR3 is 13 residues. Germline V gives CDR1 ENHRY, CDR2 SYGVKD. V was clipped by 5 bases and J by 7 bases, with 12 bases between them. CDR3 amino acids: CAISPPLGNEQFF. The CDR3 coding sequence is TGTGCCATCAGTCCCCCCTTGGGGAATGAGCAGTTCTTC.

The chain couples TRBV7-7 to TRBJ2-7, with 7 bases matching TRBD1. The junction had 8 bases not matched to a gene; V was cut back by 4 bases and J by 5 bases. The CDR3 totals 14 residues. Germline V gives CDR1 SSHAT, CDR2 FNYEAQ (reference sequence). CDR3 sequence reads: CASSSNYRGHEQYF. For the CDR3, the DNA is TGTGCCAGCAGCTCCAACTACAGGGGTCACGAGCAGTACTTC.

The chain carries TRBV9 and TRBJ2-1; 7 nucleotides agree with TRBD1. The trim removed 1 base at V and 9 bases at J, leaving 16 bases unmatched. This CDR3 is 17 amino acids long. Per germline, CDR1 SGDLS and CDR2 YYNGEE. The CDR3 sequence is CASSVRGQPVPLGEQFF. CDR3 bases: TGTGCCAGCAGCGTACGGGGACAGCCAGTTCCCTTGGGTGAGCAGTTCTTC.

The V and J genes are TRBV25-1 and TRBJ2-5; D ambiguous. The length of the CDR3 is 15 residues. V lost 1 base and J lost 2, with 11 bases in between. The V gene's germline CDR1 is MGHDK and CDR2 SYGVNS. CDR3: CASSELGQKQETQYF. CDR3 in DNA: TGTGCCAGCAGTGAATTAGGCCAGAAGCAAGAGACCCAGTACTTC.

This rearrangement joins TRBV19 to TRBJ2-3, with TRBD2 identical over 15 bases. The V segment lost 3 bases and the J segment 2 bases; nucleotides outside the gene matches: 9. Germline CDR1 reads LNHDA; CDR2 reads SQIVND (reference sequence). This CDR3 is built from 19 residues. The CDR3 protein is CASSIPGLAGGPNTDTQYF. The CDR3 DNA is TGTGCCAGTAGTATCCCCGGACTAGCGGGGGGGCCGAACACAGATACGCAGTATTTT.

V is TRBV19 and J is TRBJ2-3, with 10 positions matching TRBD1. J was trimmed by 3 bases and V by 5 bases; bases with no gene match: 11. CDR3 length equals 17 residues. Germline CDR1 is LNHDA and CDR2 is SQIVND (reference sequence). Here the CDR3 reads CASSPRQGAVPTDTQYF. The CDR3 nucleotides are TGTGCCAGTAGTCCTCGACAGGGGGCAGTACCTACAGATACGCAGTATTTT.

This clonotype has a single count. The chain links TRBV7-3 to TRBJ1-5, with no clear D. The CDR3 length is 12 residues. The germline CDR1 and CDR2 sequences are SGHTA and FQGTGA. V lost 7 bases and J lost 5, with 9 bases in between. The CDR3 region is CASTLDDQPQHF. DNA of the CDR3: TGTGCCAGCACCTTGGACGATCAGCCCCAGCATTTT.

The V and J genes are TRBV29-1 and TRBJ2-7; D is ambiguous. This CDR3 spans 13 amino acids. The germline V gene encodes CDR1 SQVTM and CDR2 ANQGSEA. The V end was cut by 5 bases, the J end by 2 bases, with 13 bases between. CDR3 residues: CSVLLTATYEQYF. The CDR3 DNA reads as TGCAGCGTTCTCCTTACAGCAACCTACGAGCAGTACTTC.

The rearrangement links TRBV20-1 to TRBJ1-1; no reliable D call. Germline V lookup: CDR1 DFQATT, CDR2 SNEGSKA (reference sequence). The length of the CDR3 is 11 residues. The CDR3 nucleotides read TGCAGGGCCAGTTTGAACACTGAAGCTTTCTTT. Translation gives CRASLNTEAFF.

Concerning this clonotype itself: An end of the junction does not agree with germline; a read error may underlie this. The V gene is TRBV25-1, the J gene TRBJ1-3; 8 nucleotides line up with TRBD1. The CDR3 length is 17 residues. Germline CDR1 is MGHDK and CDR2 is SYGVNS. The CDR3 DNA reads as TGCGCCAGCAGCCAAATGGAACAGGGGGTCGCTGGAAACACCATATATTTT. Amino acids: CASSQMEQGVAGNTIYF.

This clonotype was seen once. The junction departs from germline at one end; a sequencing error may be responsible. This chain uses TRBV7-6 with TRBJ1-6; D possibly corresponds to TRBD1 (6 bases). Germline values: CDR1 SGHVS, CDR2 FNYEAQ. The CDR3 totals 15 residues. The CDR3 DNA sequence: TGTGCCAGCAGCTTGTTCAGGGGTCGGGATTCACTCCTCCACTTT. This sequence encodes CASSLFRGRDSLLHF. Using reference TRBV7-6 and TRBJ1-6 for the parts outside the CDR3, the full variable domain is GAGVSQSPRYKVTKRGQDVALRCDPISGHVSLYWYRQALGQGPEFLTYFNYEAQQDKSGLPNDRFSAERPEGSISTLTIQRTEQRDSAMYRCASSLFRGRDSLLHFGNGTRLTVT.

The chain couples TRBV29-1 to TRBJ2-2; possible D gene TRBD2, 5 bases. The CDR3 spans 13 residues. Germline V CDR1 and CDR2: SQVTM, ANQGSEA. Trimming left V 7 bases short and J 5 bases short, with 14 bases between. The DNA for the CDR3 is TGCAGCGCTGACGAGGGTAATACCGGGGAGCTGTTTTTT. Amino acids: CSADEGNTGELFF.

This clonotype was observed once. The chain employs TRBV20-1 and TRBJ2-7; 15 positions agree with TRBD2. The J segment lost 7 bases and the V segment lost 1 base, leaving 11 bases of the junction unmatched. This CDR3 is 17 amino acids long. The germline V gene encodes CDR1 DFQATT and CDR2 SNEGSKA (reference sequence). Here the CDR3 reads CSARASGLAGGPWEQYF. The CDR3 DNA reads TGCAGTGCTAGAGCCTCAGGACTAGCGGGAGGGCCTTGGGAGCAGTACTTC.

Many counts were recorded for this clonotype. The chain links TRBV12-3 or TRBV12-4 to TRBJ1-6; D not certain. V dropped 7 bases and J dropped 2 bases, with 0 bases sitting between them. The CDR3 contains 11 residues. The CDR3 nucleotides are TGTGCCAGCACCTATAATTCACCCCTCCACTTT. Translation: CASTYNSPLHF.

The chain employs TRBV2 and TRBJ1-5, with a weak D call TRBD1 (5 bases). The germline V gene encodes CDR1 SNHLY and CDR2 FYNNEI. The CDR3 covers 13 residues. V lost 5 bases to trimming and J lost 5 bases, with 10 bases between them. CDR3: CASSFGGDQPQHF. CDR3 sequence (DNA): TGTGCCAGCAGTTTTGGGGGTGATCAGCCCCAGCATTTT.

The genes are TRBV10-1 and TRBJ1-6; no clear D gene. CDR3 length: 13 residues. Deletions cut 3 bases from V and 7 bases from J, with 7 bases between. Germline lookup yields CDR1 WNHNN and CDR2 SYGVQD (reference sequence). CDR3 protein: CASSDVRNSPLHF. The CDR3 nucleotides read TGCGCCAGCAGTGATGTCAGGAATTCACCCCTCCACTTT.